Below, one T cell receptor (beta chain) is given with its context. Its specificity is not known. This record comes from a study of shared clonotypes between healthy human individuals. Authors' analysis steps: With immunoSEQ giving junction-only sequences and no quality scores, filtering differed. The protocol was immunoSEQ multiplex PCR, while the TCRdb copy is restricted to in-frame clones and leaves out a portion. D and trimming were read from the DNA, whereas the V and J calls and clone size are those reported in that table. The repertoire holds 2,500,000 or so clones, with 93% as singletons. Findings and caveats of the study: Clonotype sharing across donors was expected to vary with sequencing depth. Generally, estimated richness proved larger in naive subsets than it did in memory subsets. Among non-shared clonotypes, generation probabilities were lower than among those shared by all four donors.

The source material was naive CD4+ T cells from PBMCs. Subset reported: CD45RA+ positively selected. The clonotype was recovered from a man aged 18 to 29 in good health. Some clones in this sample may be carry-over from other donors' samples.

The CDR3, as DNA: TGTGCCAGCAGCTTGGGGCGAGCGGGGACCACCCAAGAGACCCAGTACTTC. Amino acid sequence: CASSLGRAGTTQETQYF. This chain connects TRBV5-5 to TRBJ2-5; 7 positions match TRBD2. The germline gives CDR1 SGHKS, CDR2 YYEKEE (reference sequence). V shed 0 bases, J shed 1 base, and the junction held 9 bases outside the gene matches. CDR3 length: 17 residues.